The entry that follows covers one TCR beta chain sequence. This CDR3 is 16 amino acids long. CDR1 is SGHNT, CDR2 YYREEE, per germline (reference sequence). V was shortened by 3 bases and J by 0 bases, with 13 bases between the two germline ends. This sample stems from a study of blood T cell repertoires in COVID-19. Study in general: PBMCs, B-cell-depleted T cells, or T cells provided the cDNA or gDNA that made up the material.

In the study's own analysis: Nucleated cell counts were estimated from reference gene primer amplification. Using immunoSEQ multiplex PCR, the repertoire was profiled, and TCRdb retains in-frame clones only, with some absent. That table gives V, J and clone size, and the DNA gave D and trimming. The table has roughly 100,000 clones, 70% to 90% seen once; the top ten hold 4.5% to 6%. Specimen: peripheral blood. The chain combines TRBV5-4 with TRBJ2-1; D call uncertain. This clonotype originated in a woman older than 75 with active COVID-19. CDR3 DNA: TGTGCCAGCAGCTCAACATTAAATCCCTCCTACAATGAGCAGTTCTTC. Protein: CASSSTLNPSYNEQFF.